Below, 13 T cell receptor beta chains from the same sample are listed, as sequenced in a study of T cell clonality in common variable immunodeficiency. TCRdb's copy holds only in-frame clones and misses some; the assay was immunoSEQ multiplex PCR. The table lists 40,000 to 50,000 clones, with no singletons. Study-level points and caveats: Reportedly, TCR beta sequences from common variable immunodeficiency showed fewer deletions and N-nucleotide insertions.

Antigens of these TCRs are unknown. The source material was peripheral blood mononuclear cells. These receptors originate from a human donor with common variable immunodeficiency.

This clone came up a few times. The read terminates 3 residues before the CDR3 end, so the remaining end is supplied by the germline J gene. This chain links TRBV7-9 with TRBJ1-2, with D possibly matching TRBD1 (6 bases). Germline CDR1 is SEHNR and CDR2 is FQNEAQ (reference sequence). This CDR3 has 13 residues. V was shortened by 5 bases and J by 3 bases, with 10 bases between the two germline ends. The sequenced part of the CDR3 DNA is TGTGCCAGCAGCCGGGACACCGACTATGGC. Its protein product is CASSRDTDYG. The CDR3 as a whole reads CASSRDTDYGYTF.

This clone was detected only a few times. The read stops 3 residues short of the end of the CDR3; the missing end is completed from the germline J gene. This sequence joins TRBV18 and TRBJ2-7; 7 positions match TRBD1. CDR3 length: 15 residues. V dropped 6 bases and J dropped 2; count of bases not matched to a gene: 10. The germline gives CDR1 KGHSH, CDR2 LQKENI. CDR3 region: CASSPTGDSTYEQYF. The sequenced part of the CDR3 DNA is TGTGCCAGCTCCCCGACCGGGGACAGTACCTACGAG.

This clone was detected a few times. The CDR3 end is not reached by the read, which stops 3 residues before it; the germline J gene fills it in. This chain joins TRBV7-9 and TRBJ2-1, with D tentatively TRBD2 (6 bases). Trimming stripped 8 bases from V and 7 bases from J, with 15 bases between. Looked up from germline, CDR1 is SEHNR and CDR2 is FQNEAQ (reference sequence). The length of the CDR3 is 13 residues. This CDR3 is CASGAGLWNEQFF. The sequenced part of the CDR3 DNA is TGTGCCAGCGGCGCGGGGCTCTGGAATGAG.

Only a few counts were recorded for this clone. CDR3 loop: CAWKTGTVNEKLFF. The CDR3 bases that were read are TGTGCCTGGAAAACCGGGACAGTAAATGAAAAA. The chain links TRBV30 to TRBJ1-4; 7 nucleotides line up with TRBD1. The missing CDR3 end, 3 residues past where the read stops, is filled in from the germline J gene. The length of the CDR3 is 14 residues. Germline CDR1 reads GTSNPN; CDR2 reads SVGIG (reference sequence). V gave up 4 bases and J gave up 5 bases; unmatched junction bases: 7.

This clone was detected many times. The CDR3 goes on 3 residues after the read ends, and that part is filled in from the germline J gene. The chain employs TRBV19 and TRBJ1-1, with 7 bases that match TRBD1. The V and J ends lost 4 bases and 2 bases, in that order; junction bases with no gene match: 7. The CDR3 has 15 residues. Germline CDR1 reads LNHDA; CDR2 reads SQIVND (reference sequence). CDR3 DNA, as far as it was read: TGTGCCAGTAGTACCAGGGACAGCTACAACACTGAA. Translation gives CASSTRDSYNTE. The full CDR3 protein reads CASSTRDSYNTEAFF. Variable domain in full (rest from reference TRBV19 and TRBJ1-1): DGGITQSPKYLFRKEGQNVTLSCEQNLNHDAMYWYRQDPGQGLRLIYYSQIVNDFQKGDIAEGYSVSREKKESFPLTVTSAQKNPTAFYLCASSTRDSYNTEAFFGQGTRLTVV.

This clone was recorded many times. Read data end 3 residues before the CDR3 end; the end is taken from the germline J gene. The chain joins TRBV14 to TRBJ1-3, with D perhaps matching TRBD1 (5 bases). Germline V gene data show CDR1 as SGHDN and CDR2 as FVKESK. This CDR3 spans 16 amino acids. Trimming pared 0 bases from V and 5 bases from J, leaving 14 bases between. The CDR3 loop reads CASSQDKFGGRNTIYF. The DNA read from the CDR3 is TGTGCCAGCAGCCAAGATAAGTTCGGGGGGAGAAACACC.

This clone was counted a few times. The read halts 3 residues ahead of the CDR3 end, with the missing end drawn from the germline J gene. V and J are TRBV7-9 and TRBJ1-6; D not certain. This CDR3 region has 15 residues. Trimming took off 0 bases at V and 5 bases at J, with 8 bases between the two ends. The germline gives CDR1 SEHNR, CDR2 FQNEAQ (reference sequence). CDR3 DNA, as far as it was read: TGTGCCAGCAGCTTAGCATGGCAGGATAATTCACCC. Translation gives CASSLAWQDNSP. The CDR3, in full, reads CASSLAWQDNSPLHF.

The table lists this clone with many counts. With the read ending 3 residues before the CDR3 end, the germline J gene is used to fill in that end. The genes are TRBV5-6 and TRBJ2-3; D is unclear. CDR1 and CDR2 (germline): SGHDT, YYEEEE. This CDR3 region has 15 residues. Trimming shortened V by 2 bases and J by 0 bases, and 10 bases separated the two germline ends. The sequenced CDR3 bases are TGTGCCAGCAGCTTCCGACAAACTAGCACAGATACG. Encoded protein: CASSFRQTSTDT. In full, the CDR3 is CASSFRQTSTDTQYF.

This clone was detected only a few times. The read stops 3 residues short of the end of the CDR3; the missing end is completed from the germline J gene. V gene TRBV7-9 combines with J gene TRBJ1-1; no definite D call. With 5 bases removed from V and 6 bases from J, the gap between germline ends came to 19 bases. Germline V gene data show CDR1 as SEHNR and CDR2 as FQNEAQ (reference sequence). CDR3 length: 15 residues. The CDR3: CASSLSDSPVAEAFF. The sequenced CDR3 bases are TGTGCCAGCAGCCTTTCGGACTCCCCAGTGGCTGAA.

This clone appeared a few times. Coverage ceases 3 residues before the CDR3 finishes, and the germline J gene fills in the end. The rearrangement uses TRBV18 and TRBJ2-2; a weak D match, TRBD1 (5 bases). Per the germline V gene, CDR1 is KGHSH and CDR2 is LQKENI. V gave up 3 bases and J gave up 2 bases, with 19 bases separating them. This CDR3 spans 18 amino acids. The CDR3 here is CASSPITGSPANTGELFF. The covered CDR3 bases are TGTGCCAGCTCACCGATCACAGGTTCCCCCGCAAACACCGGGGAG.

With regard to this clone: The sequence runs out 3 residues before the end of the CDR3; the remainder is reconstructed from the germline J gene. This rearrangement joins TRBV7-3 to TRBJ1-6; D ambiguous. V was clipped by 6 bases and J by 0 bases, with 9 bases between them. Germline CDR1 SGHTA, CDR2 FQGTGA. The CDR3 has 15 amino acids. The sequenced part of the CDR3 DNA is TGTGCCAGCAGTATCGCCAGCTCCTATAATTCACCC. Its protein product is CASSIASSYNSP. The CDR3, in full, reads CASSIASSYNSPLHF.

In this sample, this clone turned up many times. The missing CDR3 end, 3 residues past where the read stops, is filled in from the germline J gene. The V gene is TRBV30, the J gene TRBJ1-1; weak D call: TRBD1 (6 bases). V lost 5 bases and J lost 4, with 14 bases in between. The CDR3 runs 13 residues. CDR1 and CDR2 (germline): GTSNPN, SVGIG (reference sequence). The CDR3 loop reads CAWQWGRLTEAFF. The part of the CDR3 DNA that was read is TGTGCCTGGCAATGGGGGCGCCTCACTGAA.

The table lists this clone with many counts. The CDR3 end falls 3 residues outside the read, so it is completed with the germline J gene. The rearrangement uses TRBV29-1 and TRBJ2-1; no firm D call. There are 13 residues in the CDR3. Trimming stripped 1 base from V and 7 bases from J, with 11 bases between. The germline V gene encodes CDR1 SQVTM and CDR2 ANQGSEA. The chain's CDR3 is CSVEGYSANEQFF. The CDR3 DNA, read in part, is TGCAGCGTTGAAGGGTACTCTGCAAATGAG.